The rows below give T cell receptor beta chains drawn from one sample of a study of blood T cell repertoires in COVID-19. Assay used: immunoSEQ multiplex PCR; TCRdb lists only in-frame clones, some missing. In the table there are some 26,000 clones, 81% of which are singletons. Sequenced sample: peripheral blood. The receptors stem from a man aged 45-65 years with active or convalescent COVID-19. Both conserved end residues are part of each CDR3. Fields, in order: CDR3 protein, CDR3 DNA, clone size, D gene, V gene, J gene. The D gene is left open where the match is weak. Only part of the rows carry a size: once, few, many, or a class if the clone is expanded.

CATSDLKTGTGANVLTF	TGTGCCACCAGTGATCTTAAGACAGGGACTGGGGCCAACGTCCTGACTTTC	NA	TRBD1	TRBV24-1	TRBJ2-6
CASSESTSESYEQYF	TGTGCCAGCAGTGAATCGACTAGCGAGTCCTACGAGCAGTACTTC	NA	TRBD2	TRBV6-1	TRBJ2-7
CASSAPGFETQYF	TGTGCCAGCAGTGCCCCGGGGTTCGAGACCCAGTACTTC	NA	NA	TRBV2	TRBJ2-5
CASSLTDSYNEQFF	TGCGCCAGCAGCCTAACCGACTCCTACAATGAGCAGTTCTTC	NA	NA	TRBV5-1	TRBJ2-1
CASSLGGQDHQPQHF	TGCGCCAGCAGCTTGGGCGGACAGGATCATCAGCCCCAGCATTTT	NA	TRBD1	TRBV5-1	TRBJ1-5
CASSPWGEEGTEAFF	TGTGCCAGTAGTCCCTGGGGGGAGGAGGGCACTGAAGCTTTCTTT	NA	NA	TRBV19	TRBJ1-1
CASSQAWTGNTEAFF	TGTGCCAGCAGCCAAGCATGGACAGGGAACACTGAAGCTTTCTTT	NA	TRBD1	TRBV3-1/TRBV3-2	TRBJ1-1
CASSLERGVQETQYF	TGTGCCAGCAGTTTAGAGCGGGGGGTCCAAGAGACCCAGTACTTC	NA	TRBD2	TRBV27	TRBJ2-5
CASSPWTGGQDEKLFF	TGTGCCAGCAGCCCGTGGACAGGGGGCCAGGATGAAAAACTGTTTTTT	NA	TRBD1	TRBV14	TRBJ1-4
CASEDSLNEKLFF	TGTGCCAGTGAAGACAGCCTCAATGAAAAACTGTTTTTT	NA	NA	TRBV19	TRBJ1-4
CASSLKSGGLIDTQYF	TGTGCCAGCAGCTTAAAAAGCGGGGGTTTGATAGATACGCAGTATTTT	NA	TRBD2	TRBV7-9	TRBJ2-3
CARATGGFHEQYF	TGCGCCAGGGCGACAGGGGGCTTTCACGAGCAGTACTTC	once	TRBD1	TRBV5-1	TRBJ2-7
CASSQGSGGALNTGELFF	TGCGCCAGCAGCCAAGGGAGCGGGGGGGCCTTGAACACCGGGGAGCTGTTTTTT	NA	TRBD2	TRBV4-1	TRBJ2-2
CASSYRTVGANVLTF	TGTGCCAGCAGCTACCGGACAGTCGGGGCCAACGTCCTGACTTTC	NA	NA	TRBV6-5	TRBJ2-6
CASSVHPGGSNEKLFF	TGTGCCAGCAGCGTGCACCCAGGGGGCTCGAATGAAAAACTGTTTTTT	NA	TRBD1	TRBV9	TRBJ1-4
CASWSPGQGTYEQYF	TGTGCCAGCTGGTCCCCCGGACAGGGGACCTACGAGCAGTACTTC	few	TRBD1	TRBV28	TRBJ2-7
CASSVGKGNEEKLFF	TGTGCCAGCAGCGTAGGTAAGGGGAACGAAGAAAAACTGTTTTTT	NA	NA	TRBV9	TRBJ1-4
CTSSQEPPRTSGSNSYEQYF	TGCACCAGCAGCCAAGAGCCCCCTAGGACTAGCGGGAGTAATTCCTACGAGCAGTACTTC	once	NA	TRBV1	TRBJ2-7
CASSLAGAYPQHF	TGTGCCAGCAGCTTAGCAGGGGCCTACCCCCAGCATTTT	once	NA	TRBV7-2	TRBJ1-5
CASSVAMARVASPLHF	TGTGCCAGCAGCGTAGCTATGGCCAGGGTAGCCTCACCCCTCCACTTT	NA	NA	TRBV9	TRBJ1-6
CASGEQGALGYGYTF	TGTGCTAGTGGGGAACAGGGGGCCCTGGGCTATGGCTACACCTTC	NA	TRBD1	TRBV12-5	TRBJ1-2
CASSVREFYEQYF	TGTGCCAGTAGTGTGCGGGAGTTTTACGAGCAGTACTTC	NA	TRBD2	TRBV19	TRBJ2-7
CASSPLAGQQDTQYF	TGCGCCAGCAGCCCACTAGCGGGGCAGCAAGATACGCAGTATTTT	NA	TRBD2	TRBV5-1	TRBJ2-3